The 26 T cell receptor beta chains listed next were all sequenced from one sample in a study of T cell responses to AZD1222 COVID-19 vaccine. The repertoire was sequenced with immunoSEQ multiplex PCR; TCRdb's copy has only in-frame clones and lacks some. The data hold nearly 100,000 clones, with 70% to 90% observed a single time. Here the sequenced sample was peripheral blood, taken on day 0 of AZD1222 vaccination. Source of these receptors: an adult in good health.

A single count supports this clone. The chain joins TRBV7-9 to TRBJ1-1; D not resolved. Germline V gene sequence: CDR1 SEHNR, CDR2 FQNEAQ (reference sequence). The CDR3 consists of 14 residues. Deletions cut 6 bases from V and 6 bases from J, with 17 bases between. CDR3 nucleotides: TGTGCCAGCAGAATAAAGGGCCCCGGGGCTGAAGCTTTCTTT. Translating gives CASRIKGPGAEAFF. Filled out from reference TRBV7-9 and TRBJ1-1, the complete variable domain reads DTGVSQNPRHKITKRGQNVTFRCDPISEHNRLYWYRQTLGQGPEFLTYFQNEAQLEKSRLLSDRFSAERPKGSFSTLEIQRTEQGDSAMYLCASRIKGPGAEAFFGQGTRLTVV.

The rearrangement joins TRBV5-1 to TRBJ1-3; a weak D match, TRBD1 (5 bases). Trimming cost V 0 bases and J 2 bases, with 6 bases left between them. CDR1 is SGHRS and CDR2 is YFSETQ in the germline V gene. This CDR3 is built from 14 residues. The CDR3 reads CASSLEGTGNTIYF. For the CDR3, the DNA is TGCGCCAGCAGCTTGGAGGGGACTGGAAACACCATATATTTT.

The chain employs TRBV6-1 and TRBJ1-2; D perhaps matches TRBD1 (6 bases). Germline V gene sequence: CDR1 MNHNS, CDR2 SASEGT. The CDR3 is 16 residues long. The ends were cut back, 4 bases at V and 3 bases at J, with 18 bases in the middle. This CDR3 reads CASSGSWGRNDYGYTF. CDR3 nucleotides: TGTGCCAGCAGTGGTAGTTGGGGGCGGAACGACTATGGCTACACCTTC.

The chain couples TRBV5-1 to TRBJ2-3; D is perhaps TRBD2 (5 bases). V dropped 0 bases and J dropped 4 bases, with 18 bases sitting between them. CDR3 length: 17 amino acids. CDR1 and CDR2 (germline): SGHRS, YFSETQ. The CDR3: CASSLVLRGTGADTQYF. The CDR3 bases are TGCGCCAGCAGCTTGGTACTCCGGGGAACCGGCGCAGATACGCAGTATTTT. The entire variable domain, with the rest obtained from reference TRBV5-1 and TRBJ2-3, is as follows: KAGVTQTPRYLIKTRGQQVTLSCSPISGHRSVSWYQQTPGQGLQFLFEYFSETQRNKGNFPGRFSGRQFSNSRSEMNVSTLELGDSALYLCASSLVLRGTGADTQYFGPGTRLTVL.

CDR3 nucleotide sequence: TGCGCCAGCAGCCCGAGGACAGGGGTGTACTACGAGCAGTACTTC. Translation gives CASSPRTGVYYEQYF. The chain joins TRBV5-1 to TRBJ2-7, with 9 bases lining up with TRBD1. The CDR3 is made up of 15 amino acids. CDR1 SGHRS and CDR2 YFSETQ come from the germline V gene. V dropped 4 bases and J dropped 3; count of bases not matched to a gene: 8. Complete variable domain (other parts from reference TRBV5-1 and TRBJ2-7): KAGVTQTPRYLIKTRGQQVTLSCSPISGHRSVSWYQQTPGQGLQFLFEYFSETQRNKGNFPGRFSGRQFSNSRSEMNVSTLELGDSALYLCASSPRTGVYYEQYFGPGTRLTVT.

The chain has TRBV13 and TRBJ2-1; TRBD1 matches at 8 bases. Losses at the gene ends were 6 bases for V and 8 bases for J; bases not matched to a gene: 9. Germline V CDR1 and CDR2: PRHDT, FYEKMQ (reference sequence). The CDR3 runs to 14 residues. The DNA of the CDR3 is TGTGCCAGCAGTCGTCCGGGACAGGAATATGAGCAGTTCTTC. Translating it yields CASSRPGQEYEQFF.

The chain links TRBV6-5 to TRBJ1-3, with TRBD1 identical over 7 bases. V trimming: 2 bases; J trimming: 3 bases; junction bases outside the gene matches: 1. The CDR3 length is 14 residues. Germline assignment: CDR1 MNHEY and CDR2 SVGAGI. As DNA, the CDR3 is TGTGCCAGCAGTTACCGGGACAGTGGAAACACCATATATTTT. Its translation: CASSYRDSGNTIYF.

There are a few counts of this clone. The chain carries TRBV5-1 and TRBJ2-7; D is possibly TRBD1 or TRBD2 (5 bases each). The CDR3 runs to 17 residues. Germline assignment: CDR1 SGHRS and CDR2 YFSETQ. The ends were cut back, 0 bases at V and 1 base at J, with 17 bases in the middle. CDR3 residues: CASSLVPSGTGSYEQYF. In nucleotides, the CDR3 is TGCGCCAGCAGCTTGGTGCCCTCCGGGACGGGATCCTACGAGCAGTACTTC. Using reference TRBV5-1 and TRBJ2-7 for the parts outside the CDR3, the full variable domain is KAGVTQTPRYLIKTRGQQVTLSCSPISGHRSVSWYQQTPGQGLQFLFEYFSETQRNKGNFPGRFSGRQFSNSRSEMNVSTLELGDSALYLCASSLVPSGTGSYEQYFGPGTRLTVT.

CDR3 DNA: TGTGCCAGCAGCCCGGACACCCTAGGGACCGGGGAGCTGTTTTTT. Translation gives CASSPDTLGTGELFF. This chain uses TRBV5-4 with TRBJ2-2; D is perhaps TRBD1 (5 bases). Per germline, CDR1 SGHNT and CDR2 YYREEE (reference sequence). CDR3 length equals 15 residues. V dropped 4 bases and J dropped 5 bases, with 15 bases sitting between them.

The genes are TRBV10-2 and TRBJ2-7; D unresolved. The CDR3 sequence is 11 residues long. Germline V gene sequence: CDR1 WSHSY, CDR2 SAAADI. Trimming removed 8 bases from V and 3 bases from J, with 8 bases in between. The CDR3 DNA follows: TGCGCCAGCGGACCCAGCTACGAGCAGTACTTC. Its translation is CASGPSYEQYF.

The chain joins TRBV5-5 to TRBJ1-6; TRBD1 might be the D (5 bases). The V gene's germline CDR1 is SGHKS and CDR2 YYEKEE (reference sequence). The V and J ends lost 3 bases and 6 bases respectively, with 16 bases between them. The CDR3 has 16 residues. The chain's CDR3 is CASSSLPGLFNSPLHF. Here the CDR3 DNA reads TGTGCCAGCAGCTCATTGCCGGGACTTTTTAATTCACCCCTCCACTTT.

The chain employs TRBV18 and TRBJ2-5; D not resolved. This CDR3 contains 13 residues. Germline loops: CDR1 KGHSH, CDR2 LQKENI. Trimming removed 5 bases at V and 5 bases at J, with 12 bases between. The CDR3 loop reads CASSESLGETQYF. CDR3 DNA: TGTGCCAGCTCAGAGTCTTTGGGCGAGACCCAGTACTTC.

V and J are TRBV30 and TRBJ2-1, with D perhaps matching TRBD2 (7 bases). The V and J ends lost 5 bases and 9 bases respectively, with 20 bases between them. The germline CDR1 and CDR2 sequences are GTSNPN and SVGIG (reference sequence). This CDR3 has 14 amino acids. The DNA for the CDR3 is TGTGCCTGGCGAGCCAGCGGGGAGGGGGGTGAGCAGTTCTTC. This encodes CAWRASGEGGEQFF.

The gene calls are TRBV6-5 and TRBJ1-1; D gene unclear. Per the germline V gene, CDR1 is MNHEY and CDR2 is SVGAGI. Trimming took off 6 bases at V and 6 bases at J, with 17 bases between the two ends. CDR3 length: 14 amino acids. CDR3 loop: CASSLITGWSEAFF. The CDR3 DNA reads TGTGCCAGCAGCCTCATCACGGGGTGGTCTGAAGCTTTCTTT.

This sequence joins TRBV4-3 and TRBJ2-7, with 7 bases aligning to TRBD1. The CDR3 has 17 amino acids. With V trimmed by 1 base and J by 0 bases, 9 bases remained unmatched. In germline, CDR1 is LGHNA, CDR2 YSLEER. CDR3 bases: TGCGCCAGCAGCCAAGCTTGGTTGGGGACAGCCTCCTACGAGCAGTACTTC. Residues: CASSQAWLGTASYEQYF.

The V call is TRBV5-1, the J call TRBJ2-3, with D uncertain. This CDR3 region has 11 residues. Trimming took 4 bases from V and 2 from J, leaving 2 bases between them. Germline loops: CDR1 SGHRS, CDR2 YFSETQ. CDR3 region: CASSDTDTQYF. CDR3 sequence (DNA): TGCGCCAGCAGCGACACAGATACGCAGTATTTT.

The chain has TRBV7-6 and TRBJ2-5; possibly TRBD1 for D (6 bases). Germline lookup yields CDR1 SGHVS and CDR2 FNYEAQ. Trimming pared 1 base from V and 1 base from J, leaving 13 bases between. This CDR3 has 16 residues. CDR3 bases: TGTGCCAGCAGCTTAGTGAGAGGGACACTCCAAGAGACCCAGTACTTC. Translation gives CASSLVRGTLQETQYF.

The chain joins TRBV24-1 to TRBJ2-3; D is unclear. The CDR3 is 15 amino acids. Germline CDR1 and CDR2: KGHDR and SFDVKD. The V and J ends lost 5 bases and 2 bases respectively, with 13 bases between them. CDR3 sequence reads: CATSAHDILTDTQYF. CDR3 DNA sequence: TGTGCCACCAGTGCACATGACATTCTCACAGATACGCAGTATTTT.

V and J are TRBV11-2 and TRBJ2-1; the D gene is possibly TRBD2 (7 bases). V gave up 5 bases and J gave up 5 bases, with 16 bases separating them. The CDR3 has 15 amino acids. Germline V gives CDR1 SGHAT, CDR2 FQNNGV. CDR3: CASSPAAGTHNEQFF. Here the CDR3 DNA reads TGTGCCAGCAGCCCTGCAGCGGGGACACACAATGAGCAGTTCTTC.

The chain joins TRBV28 to TRBJ1-3; 7 bases match TRBD1. In germline, CDR1 is MDHEN, CDR2 SYDVKM. This CDR3 comprises 17 residues. Trimming took 6 bases from V and 5 from J; bases not matched to a gene: 16. CDR3 sequence reads: CASRPNFRDRLRNTIYF. In DNA form, the CDR3 reads TGTGCCAGCAGACCGAATTTCCGGGACAGACTACGAAACACCATATATTTT.

The chain links TRBV29-1 to TRBJ2-2; D assignment may be TRBD1 or TRBD2 (6 bases each). The CDR3 spans 14 residues. CDR1 and CDR2 from the germline V gene are SQVTM and ANQGSEA. V gave up 2 bases and J gave up 2 bases, with 9 bases separating them. The CDR3 is CSVERGANTGELFF. In DNA, the CDR3 is TGCAGCGTTGAAAGGGGGGCTAACACCGGGGAGCTGTTTTTT.

The chain is built from TRBV4-2 and TRBJ1-6; no firm D call. The CDR3 sequence is 12 residues long. Trimming left V 3 bases short and J 8 bases short, with 5 bases between. In germline, CDR1 is LGHNA, CDR2 YNFKEQ. The CDR3 protein is CASSHPDSPLHF. CDR3 sequence (DNA): TGTGCCAGCAGCCATCCTGATTCACCCCTCCACTTT.

The J gene is TRBJ1-1, the V gene TRBV10-1; D remains unclear. V was clipped by 0 bases and J by 1 base, with 12 bases between them. The CDR3 is 16 residues long. CDR1 is WNHNN and CDR2 is SYGVQD in the germline V gene (reference sequence). The CDR3 here is CASSESTRAGNTEAFF. The CDR3 nucleotides read TGCGCCAGCAGTGAGTCGACGAGAGCTGGGAACACTGAAGCTTTCTTT.

The V gene is TRBV6-6, the J gene TRBJ1-2, with a possible D match to TRBD1 (5 bases). The CDR3 contains 14 residues. With 6 bases removed from V and 2 bases from J, the gap between germline ends came to 13 bases. Per germline, CDR1 MNHNY and CDR2 SVGAGI (reference sequence). The CDR3, as DNA: TGTGCCAGCAGCAACAGGATCTCCAACTATGGCTACACCTTC. It yields the protein CASSNRISNYGYTF.

The chain links TRBV4-3 to TRBJ2-6; D gene ambiguous. V shed 1 base and J shed 0 bases, with 10 bases lying between them. The CDR3 extends over 17 amino acids. CDR1 and CDR2 from the germline V gene are LGHNA and YSLEER. Written as DNA, the CDR3 is TGCGCCAGCAGCCAAGCGGGTACTCACTCTGGGGCCAACGTCCTGACTTTC. Its translation: CASSQAGTHSGANVLTF.

The V and J genes are TRBV6-4 and TRBJ2-2; D is ambiguous. The CDR3 runs to 13 residues. The germline gives CDR1 MRHNA, CDR2 SNTAGT. Trimming pared 5 bases from V and 1 base from J, leaving 5 bases between. The CDR3 sequence is CASSSGNTGELFF. CDR3 DNA: TGTGCCAGCAGTTCGGGGAACACCGGGGAGCTGTTTTTT.